This TCR beta chain came from a study of beta chain features in type 1 diabetes. Findings of the study overall: Among patients, naive, central memory and Treg TCRB repertoires appeared more similar than among healthy donors. Type 1 diabetes patients had TCRB CDR3s that were shorter (moderately but significantly so) in all four CD4+ subsets. Type 1 diabetes patients showed fewer insertions and more deletions at VDJ junctions.

Since all of the isolated RNA was reverse transcribed, expressed TCRB transcripts were what got sequenced. Generated by immunoSEQ multiplex PCR, the TCRdb table keeps only in-frame clones and is missing some. This sample has 400,000 or so clones, with 9.5% to 10% found just once. This clone has just a few counts. Its antigen is not known. The sequence was collected from a man aged 25 to 40 with type 1 diabetes. The sample comprised central memory CD4+ T cells from blood.

CDR3 amino acids: CASSLTGRTGELFF. The CDR3 nucleotides are TGTGCCAGCAGCTTAACAGGGCGAACCGGGGAGCTGTTTTTT. The genes are TRBV7-2 and TRBJ2-2; tentatively, D is TRBD1 (6 bases). In germline, CDR1 is SGHTA, CDR2 FQGNSA. The CDR3 sequence is 14 residues long. The V end was cut by 2 bases, the J end by 5 bases, with 9 bases between. The full variable domain, in which reference TRBV7-2 and TRBJ2-2 provide the parts outside the CDR3, is GAGVSQSPSNKVTEKGKDVELRCDPISGHTALYWYRQSLGQGLEFLIYFQGNSAPDKSGLPSDRFSAERTGGSVSTLTIQRTQQEDSAVYLCASSLTGRTGELFFGEGSRLTVL.